The entry below gives a single TCR beta chain sequence along with its context. As yet, its antigen is unknown. V was trimmed by 8 bases and J by 2 bases, leaving 17 bases between them. The CDR3 loop spans 15 amino acids. Germline loops: CDR1 MDHEN, CDR2 SYDVKM. The sample comes from a study of T cells after yellow fever vaccination. Notes on the study in general: Abundant contaminating clonotypes from the bulk population could appear in FACS-sorted repertoires.

MiXCR was run by TCRdb on the 5' RACE reads, yielding one entry per CDR3 protein. This sample carries approximately 70,000 distinct CDR3 sequences, 5% to 8% of them seen once, and the ten largest clones take around 37%. This TCR was recovered from a man younger than 30 who received the YFV17D yellow fever vaccine. This chain joins TRBV28 and TRBJ2-3, with no clear D. This material consisted of CD8+ T cells sorted from PBMCs, taken more than 35 days after the first yellow fever vaccination. This chain's CDR3 is CASSIDFQNTDTQYF. In DNA, the CDR3 is TGTGCCAGCTCCATAGACTTCCAAAACACAGATACGCAGTATTTT.